This T cell receptor beta chain was sequenced for a study of T cell changes during pregnancy in multiple sclerosis. Generated by immunoSEQ multiplex PCR, the TCRdb table keeps only in-frame clones and is missing some. The sample has roughly 80,000 clones, roughly nine tenths seen once; the top ten hold 2.6%. This CDR3 spans 12 amino acids. Trimming took 4 bases from V and 1 from J, leaving 8 bases between them. The germline V gene encodes CDR1 SQVTM and CDR2 ANQGSEA. This specimen was peripheral blood, taken before pregnancy. The V and J genes are TRBV29-1 and TRBJ2-7; the D gene is possibly TRBD1 (5 bases). This sequence was found in a female donor with multiple sclerosis, enrolled in a pregnancy study. DNA for the CDR3: TGCAGCGTTGTAGGGGATTCCTACGAGCAGTACTTC. Protein: CSVVGDSYEQYF.